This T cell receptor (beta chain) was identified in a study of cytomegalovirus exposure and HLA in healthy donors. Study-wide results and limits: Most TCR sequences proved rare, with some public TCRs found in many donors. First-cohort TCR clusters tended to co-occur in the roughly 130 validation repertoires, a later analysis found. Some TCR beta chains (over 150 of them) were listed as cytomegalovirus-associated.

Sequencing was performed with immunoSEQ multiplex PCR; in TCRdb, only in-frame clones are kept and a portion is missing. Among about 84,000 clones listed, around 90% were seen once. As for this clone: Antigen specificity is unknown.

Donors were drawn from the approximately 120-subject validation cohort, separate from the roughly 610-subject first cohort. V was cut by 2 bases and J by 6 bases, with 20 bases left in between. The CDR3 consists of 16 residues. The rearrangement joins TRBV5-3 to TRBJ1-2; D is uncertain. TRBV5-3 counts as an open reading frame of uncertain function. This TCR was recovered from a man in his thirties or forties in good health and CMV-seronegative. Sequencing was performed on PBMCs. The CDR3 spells CARSFRTTLKKNGYTF. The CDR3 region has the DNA TGTGCCAGAAGCTTTCGAACGACACTTAAAAAAAATGGCTACACCTTC.